This T cell receptor beta chain was obtained from a study of T cells in narcolepsy. Using immunoSEQ multiplex PCR, the repertoire was profiled, and TCRdb retains in-frame clones only, with some absent. This table holds approximately 30,000 clones, roughly nine tenths found once. Specimen: CD45RA- memory CD4+ T cells from PBMCs. The clonotype originates from a human donor with narcolepsy.

The CDR3 protein is CASSPGASGGLTDTQYF. The CDR3, as DNA: TGTGCCAGCAGCCCAGGGGCTAGCGGGGGCCTAACAGATACGCAGTATTTT. The chain couples TRBV4-2 to TRBJ2-3; 10 nucleotides match TRBD2. The J segment lost 3 bases and the V segment lost 4 bases, leaving 10 bases of the junction unmatched. Looked up from germline, CDR1 is LGHNA and CDR2 is YNFKEQ. This CDR3 is built from 17 residues.